The clone carrying this T cell receptor (beta chain) appeared a single time. The data derive from a study of preoperative IRX-2 immunotherapy in early breast cancer. Libraries were prepared by immunoSEQ multiplex PCR; TCRdb keeps only in-frame clonotypes and omits some of them. The sample records 20,000 to 30,000 clones, 78% being singletons. Stated treatment: preoperative locoregional IRX-2 cytokine immunotherapy. This phase Ib study tested locoregional IRX-2 cytokine immunotherapy given before surgery. The sample consisted of lymph node tissue, taken before IRX-2 immunotherapy. The receptor was isolated from a human donor with breast cancer.

The CDR3 nucleotides are TGTGCCAGCAGTTCCCGCGTGTACGAGCAGTACTTC. This gives the protein CASSSRVYEQYF. This chain uses TRBV6-8 with TRBJ2-7; D not certain. The V and J ends lost 4 bases and 4 bases respectively, with 8 bases between them. Germline CDR1 is MNHGY and CDR2 is SAAAGT. This CDR3 contains 12 residues.